This T cell receptor (beta chain) is drawn from a study of molecular identifiers for immune sequencing clone quantification. About the research overall: In replicates, the authors split RNA from around 18,000 or 91,000 naive CD8 cells five ways and sequenced four.

TCRdb re-called the PCR reads through MiXCR, storing one row per CDR3 protein. The sample has around 470,000 distinct CDR3 sequences; about 21% are singletons. In its sample, this clonotype was seen many times. Its antigen is still unknown. This CDR3 region has 14 residues. Trimming at V came to 8 bases and at J to 5 bases, leaving 7 bases not matched to a gene. Study-level findings and limits: Detecting spiked Jurkat TCR RNA from one cell among around 950,000 naive cells was reportedly possible.

Sorted inputs of roughly 17,000 to 1,100,000 cells, with 10%, 30% or 50% RNA, yielded naive CD8 libraries. Naive CD8 T cells were FACS-sorted by CD8+CD4-CCR7+CD45RA+ markers. The sample was naive CD8+ T cells from blood, with Jurkat cell RNA spiked in. The subset: FACS-sorted CD8+CD4-CCR7+CD45RA+ naive T cells. The V gene is TRBV23-1, the J gene TRBJ2-2, with 8 bases identical to TRBD2. TRBV23-1 is recorded as an ORF, its role being uncertain. This sequence originates from a human donor in good health. Some libraries in this study had Jurkat cell RNA spiked in. DNA for the CDR3: TGCGCCAGCCTCCGGGGGGGAGAGACCGGGGAGCTGTTTTTT. This gives the protein CASLRGGETGELFF.